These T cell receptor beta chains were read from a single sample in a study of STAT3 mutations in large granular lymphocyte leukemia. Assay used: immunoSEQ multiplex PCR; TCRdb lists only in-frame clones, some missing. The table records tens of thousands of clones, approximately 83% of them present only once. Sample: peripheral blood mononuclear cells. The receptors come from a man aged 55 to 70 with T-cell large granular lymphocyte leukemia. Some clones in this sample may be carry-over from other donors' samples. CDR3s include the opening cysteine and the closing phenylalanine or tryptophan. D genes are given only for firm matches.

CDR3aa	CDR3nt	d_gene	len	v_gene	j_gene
CASRGPENEKLFF	TGTGCCAGCAGAGGACCGGAAAATGAAAAACTGTTTTTT	NA	13	TRBV7-9	TRBJ1-4
CATSRDRGQYSNQPQHF	TGTGCCACCTCCCGGGACAGGGGGCAATATAGCAATCAGCCCCAGCATTTT	TRBD1	17	TRBV9	TRBJ1-5
CAWSLLWTGFPNYGYTF	TGTGCCTGGAGTCTACTCTGGACAGGGTTCCCTAACTATGGCTACACCTTC	TRBD1	17	TRBV30	TRBJ1-2
CASSLGGGSAKNIQYF	TGCGCCAGCAGCTTGGGGGGGGGCTCGGCCAAAAACATTCAGTACTTC	NA	16	TRBV5-1	TRBJ2-4
CAWEPGTHSRYEQYF	TGTGCCTGGGAACCCGGGACTCATAGTCGCTACGAGCAGTACTTC	NA	15	TRBV30	TRBJ2-7
CASSTSGGTNEKLFF	TGTGCCAGCAGTACATCAGGGGGAACTAATGAAAAACTGTTTTTT	TRBD1	15	TRBV6-1	TRBJ1-4
CASSGDDRGQLDEQYF	TGTGCCAGCAGTGGTGATGACAGGGGTCAATTGGACGAGCAGTACTTC	TRBD1	16	TRBV25-1	TRBJ2-7
CASRWETQYF	TGCGCCAGCCGGTGGGAGACCCAGTACTTC	NA	10	TRBV5-1	TRBJ2-5
CASYRGQGSYEQYF	TGTGCCAGCTACCGCGGACAGGGATCCTACGAGCAGTACTTC	TRBD1	14	TRBV6-5	TRBJ2-7
CATLGGDTQYF	TGTGCCACCTTAGGGGGAGATACGCAGTATTTT	NA	11	TRBV10-3	TRBJ2-3